Sequencing of this T cell receptor (beta chain) was carried out in a study of cytomegalovirus exposure and HLA in healthy donors. Findings and limits, study-wide: Presence/absence analyses treated sequencing depth as roughly uniform across donors. A later analysis linked a missense DCLRE1C variant to TCR beta V- and J-gene trimming.

Both 60 Vbeta primers and 13 Jbeta primers went into the PCR. Assay used: immunoSEQ multiplex PCR; TCRdb lists only in-frame clones, some missing. Of 200,000 to 250,000 clones listed, 65% to 85% are singletons. The CDR3 covers 13 residues. Germline V lookup: CDR1 LNHDA, CDR2 SQIVND (reference sequence). V gave up 1 base and J gave up 2 bases, with 6 bases separating them. With regard to this clone: Its target is unknown.

Sequencing was done on a sample of PBMCs. This chain connects TRBV19 to TRBJ2-7; D unclear. This receptor was taken from a man aged 50-59 years in good health and CMV-seronegative. CDR3 bases: TGTGCCAGTAGTATAGCAGGCCCCTACGAGCAGTACTTC. This codes for CASSIAGPYEQYF.